Each of the 10 T cell receptor beta chains below was sequenced from the same sample in a study of blood T cells in healthy people across ages (dated by TCRdb to between 2015 and 2016). The library was generated by 5' RACE. TCRdb records Illumina HiSeq 2500 as the sequencer. A second roughly 6 to 12 cycle PCR used a sample-barcoded 5' primer and a J-beta primer mix. The public reads were run again by TCRdb, first through fastp at Q25 and then through MiXCR, and only productive beta chains were kept. When rows share a CDR3 protein, they turn into one entry using the most common DNA and genes. This sample holds 650,000 to 800,000 distinct CDR3 sequences; around 45% were observed only once. The ten largest clones represent 15% to 25% of the sample. The sequenced sample consisted of blood. The receptors originated from a man aged 55-75 years in good health.

This clonotype was found many times. The rearrangement uses TRBV20-1 and TRBJ2-5; D gene ambiguous. CDR1 is DFQATT, CDR2 SNEGSKA, per germline (reference sequence). V was trimmed by 3 bases and J by 5 bases, leaving 4 bases between them. CDR3 length: 10 amino acids. CDR3 sequence reads: CSARLETQYF. For the CDR3, the DNA is TGCAGTGCTAGGTTGGAGACCCAGTACTTC.

This clonotype was seen more than once but under ten times. The V gene is TRBV5-5, the J gene TRBJ2-7; possible D gene TRBD2, 5 bases. This CDR3 is built from 13 residues. The germline V gene encodes CDR1 SGHKS and CDR2 YYEKEE (reference sequence). The V and J ends lost 6 bases and 4 bases respectively, with 14 bases between them. CDR3 nucleotide sequence: TGTGCCAGCATCTCGGGGATAGGTTACGAGCAGTACTTC. Its protein product is CASISGIGYEQYF.

The rearrangement uses TRBV7-9 and TRBJ2-7; no clear D. Trimming took 6 bases from V and 6 from J, leaving 24 bases between them. Germline-derived CDR1 and CDR2 are SEHNR and FQNEAQ (reference sequence). CDR3 length: 16 residues. CDR3 nucleotide sequence: TGTGCCAGCAGTCCCGCCGGTGTGTACGTGAGTGCCGAGCAGTACTTC. It yields the protein CASSPAGVYVSAEQYF.

The V gene is TRBV9, the J gene TRBJ1-6; no definite D call. The germline V and J ends were trimmed by 4 bases and 7 bases, with 18 bases remaining between them. CDR1 SGDLS and CDR2 YYNGEE come from the germline V gene. This CDR3 has 16 amino acids. CDR3: CASSPRAGGRNSPLHF. CDR3 bases: TGTGCCAGCAGCCCCAGAGCTGGCGGCCGCAATTCACCCCTCCACTTT.

In its sample, this clonotype was seen a few times. The V and J genes are TRBV28 and TRBJ2-5; 7 nucleotides line up with TRBD1. The CDR3 extends over 15 amino acids. The germline CDR1 and CDR2 sequences are MDHEN and SYDVKM. V gave up 4 bases and J gave up 5 bases; unmatched junction bases: 10. CDR3 nucleotide sequence: TGTGCCAGCAGTTCCGGGACAGTCCGTAGGGAGACCCAGTACTTC. Encoded protein: CASSSGTVRRETQYF.

This CDR3 reads CASSPSQSSYNEQFF. CDR3 nucleotide sequence: TGTGCCAGCTCACCGAGCCAAAGCTCCTACAATGAGCAGTTCTTC. This chain uses TRBV18 with TRBJ2-1, with no clear D. The CDR3 spans 15 residues. Trimming took off 3 bases at V and 0 bases at J, with 9 bases between the two ends. The germline CDR1 and CDR2 sequences are KGHSH and LQKENI.

The chain carries TRBV4-2 and TRBJ2-7; possible D gene TRBD2, 6 bases. The CDR3 consists of 15 residues. V lost 2 bases and J 2 bases, leaving 13 bases between the germline ends. CDR1 and CDR2 from the germline V gene are LGHNA and YNFKEQ. CDR3 loop: CASSQRLVETYEQYF. The CDR3 region has the DNA TGTGCCAGCAGCCAAAGACTAGTGGAAACCTACGAGCAGTACTTC.

In DNA form, the CDR3 reads TGTGCCAGCAGCCAAATCAGAGGGTACAATGAGCAGTTCTTC. Translated, it gives CASSQIRGYNEQFF. The chain uses TRBV12-3 or TRBV12-4 and TRBJ2-1; perhaps TRBD2 as D (5 bases). Trimming cost V 6 bases and J 4 bases, with 13 bases left between them. The CDR3 totals 14 residues.

The chain couples TRBV11-3 to TRBJ2-7, with 8 nucleotides matching TRBD2. The CDR3 sequence is 15 residues long. With V trimmed by 2 bases and J by 0 bases, 3 bases remained unmatched. Germline V CDR1 and CDR2: SGHNT, YENEEA. As DNA, the CDR3 is TGTGCCAGCAGCTTACAGCGGGGGAGCTCCTACGAGCAGTACTTC. Encoded protein: CASSLQRGSSYEQYF.

Concerning this clonotype: A junction boundary mismatches the germline segment, possibly from a read error. CDR3 bases: TGTGCCGGCAGTTTTAGGGGTCCGACTAGCGGGGGGGCCGAGTACATTCAGTACTTC. This gives the protein CAGSFRGPTSGGAEYIQYF. This rearrangement joins TRBV6-5 to TRBJ2-4; TRBD2 matches 14 bases. CDR1 is MNHEY and CDR2 is SVGAGI in the germline V gene. CDR3 length equals 19 residues.